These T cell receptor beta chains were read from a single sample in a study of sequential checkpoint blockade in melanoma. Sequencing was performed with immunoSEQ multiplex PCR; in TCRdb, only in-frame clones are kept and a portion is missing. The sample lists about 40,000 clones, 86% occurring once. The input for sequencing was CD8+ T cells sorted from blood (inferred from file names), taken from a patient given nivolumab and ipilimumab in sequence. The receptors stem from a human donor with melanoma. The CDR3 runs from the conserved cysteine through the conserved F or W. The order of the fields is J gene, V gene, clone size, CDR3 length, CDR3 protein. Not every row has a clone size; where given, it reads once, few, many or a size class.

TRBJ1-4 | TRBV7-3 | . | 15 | CASSTTGTSGEKLFF
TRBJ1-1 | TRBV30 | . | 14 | CAFLTGSGNTEAFF
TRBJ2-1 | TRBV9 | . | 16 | CASSVVGSGSYNEQFF
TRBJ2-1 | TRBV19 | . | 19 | CASSITGTSFLTSYNEQFF
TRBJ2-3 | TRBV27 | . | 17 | CASSPLTRAGVSDTQYF
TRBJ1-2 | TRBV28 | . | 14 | CASSLGTFNYGYTF
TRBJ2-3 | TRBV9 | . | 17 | CASSPRTSGSLTDTQYF
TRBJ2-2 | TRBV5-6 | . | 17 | CASSFRLAGGFGGELFF
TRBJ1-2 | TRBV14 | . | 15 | CASSQVTGSFYGYTF
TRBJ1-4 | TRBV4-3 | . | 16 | CASSPHPDSSYEKLFF
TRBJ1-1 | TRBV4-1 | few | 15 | CASSQDPGGHTEAFF